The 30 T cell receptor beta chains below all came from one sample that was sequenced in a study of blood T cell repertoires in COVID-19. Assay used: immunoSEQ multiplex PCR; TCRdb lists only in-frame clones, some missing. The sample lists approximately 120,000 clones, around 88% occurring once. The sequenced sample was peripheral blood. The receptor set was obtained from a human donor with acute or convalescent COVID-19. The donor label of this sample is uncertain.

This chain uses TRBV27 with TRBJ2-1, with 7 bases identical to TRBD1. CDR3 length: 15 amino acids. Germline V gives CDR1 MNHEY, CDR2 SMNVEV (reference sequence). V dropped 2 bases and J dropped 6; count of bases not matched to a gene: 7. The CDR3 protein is CASSLDRDRTNEQFF. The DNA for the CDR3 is TGTGCCAGCAGTTTAGACCGGGACAGAACCAATGAGCAGTTCTTC.

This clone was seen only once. In nucleotides, the CDR3 is TGTGCCAGCTCACCACTCCAGCCTCCAGGCGGGGAGCTGTTTTTT. Protein product: CASSPLQPPGGELFF. The chain combines TRBV18 with TRBJ2-2; D gene ambiguous. The CDR3 sequence is 15 residues long. Germline values: CDR1 KGHSH, CDR2 LQKENI. Deletions cut 1 base from V and 7 bases from J, with 13 bases between.

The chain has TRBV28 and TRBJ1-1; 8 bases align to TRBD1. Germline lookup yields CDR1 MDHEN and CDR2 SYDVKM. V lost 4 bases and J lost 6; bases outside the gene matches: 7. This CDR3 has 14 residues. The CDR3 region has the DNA TGTGCCAGCAGTTCCGGACAGGGTATCTCTGAAGCTTTCTTT. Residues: CASSSGQGISEAFF. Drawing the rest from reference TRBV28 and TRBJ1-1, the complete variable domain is DVKVTQSSRYLVKRTGEKVFLECVQDMDHENMFWYRQDPGLGLRLIYFSYDVKMKEKGDIPEGYSVSREKKERFSLILESASTNQTSMYLCASSSGQGISEAFFGQGTRLTVV.

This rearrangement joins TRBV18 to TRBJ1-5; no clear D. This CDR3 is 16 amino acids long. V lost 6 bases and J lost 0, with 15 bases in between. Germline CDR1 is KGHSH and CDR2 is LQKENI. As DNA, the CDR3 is TGTGCCAGCTCCGGGAATATACTTACTAGCAATCAGCCCCAGCATTTT. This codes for CASSGNILTSNQPQHF.

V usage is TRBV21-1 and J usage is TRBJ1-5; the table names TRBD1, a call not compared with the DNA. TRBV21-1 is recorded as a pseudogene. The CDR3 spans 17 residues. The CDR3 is CASSNPHQGVGDQPQHF. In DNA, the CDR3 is TGTGCCAGCAGCAACCCCCACCAGGGGGTAGGCGATCAGCCCCAGCATTTT.

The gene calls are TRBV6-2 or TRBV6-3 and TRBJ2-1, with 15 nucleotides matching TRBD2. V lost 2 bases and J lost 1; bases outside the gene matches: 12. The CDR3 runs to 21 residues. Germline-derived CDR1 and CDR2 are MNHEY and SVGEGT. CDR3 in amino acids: CASSYPLGLAGGRPSYNEQFF. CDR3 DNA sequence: TGTGCCAGCAGTTACCCCCTCGGACTAGCGGGGGGGAGACCTTCCTACAATGAGCAGTTCTTC.

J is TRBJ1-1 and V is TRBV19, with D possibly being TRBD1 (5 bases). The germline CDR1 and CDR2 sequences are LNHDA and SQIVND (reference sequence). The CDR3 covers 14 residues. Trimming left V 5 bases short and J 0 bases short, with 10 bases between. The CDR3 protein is CASSRQLMNTEAFF. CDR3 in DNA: TGTGCCAGTAGTCGACAGTTAATGAACACTGAAGCTTTCTTT.

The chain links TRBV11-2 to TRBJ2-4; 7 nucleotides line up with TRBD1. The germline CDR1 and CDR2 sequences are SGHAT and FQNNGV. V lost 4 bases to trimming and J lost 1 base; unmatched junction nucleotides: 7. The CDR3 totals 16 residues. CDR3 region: CASSSRGQRAKNIQYF. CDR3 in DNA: TGTGCCAGCAGCTCTAGGGGGCAGAGGGCCAAAAACATTCAGTACTTC.

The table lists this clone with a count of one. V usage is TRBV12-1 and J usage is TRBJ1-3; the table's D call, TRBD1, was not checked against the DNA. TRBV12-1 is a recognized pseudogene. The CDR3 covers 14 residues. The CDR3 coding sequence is TGTGCCAGCAGCCGGGACAGGGCTGGAAACACCATATATTTT. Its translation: CASSRDRAGNTIYF.

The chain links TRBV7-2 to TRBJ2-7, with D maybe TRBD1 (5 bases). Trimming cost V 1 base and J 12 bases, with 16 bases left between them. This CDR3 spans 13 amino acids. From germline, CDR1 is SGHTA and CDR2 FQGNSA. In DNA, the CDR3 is TGTGCCAGCAGCTTAGAACAGGTTGGGTGCGCGTACTTC. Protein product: CASSLEQVGCAYF.

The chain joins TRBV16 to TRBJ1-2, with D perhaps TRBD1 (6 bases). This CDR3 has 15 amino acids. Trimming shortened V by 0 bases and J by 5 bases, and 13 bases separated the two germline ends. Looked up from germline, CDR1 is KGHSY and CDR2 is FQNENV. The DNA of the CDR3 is TGTGCCAGCAGCCAATCCTTGGGGACATTGTATGGCTACACCTTC. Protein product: CASSQSLGTLYGYTF. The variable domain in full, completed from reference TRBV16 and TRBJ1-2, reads GEEVAQTPKHLVRGEGQKAKLYCAPIKGHSYVFWYQQVLKNEFKFLISFQNENVFDETGMPKERFSAKCLPNSPCSLEIQATKLEDSAVYFCASSQSLGTLYGYTFGSGTRLTVV.

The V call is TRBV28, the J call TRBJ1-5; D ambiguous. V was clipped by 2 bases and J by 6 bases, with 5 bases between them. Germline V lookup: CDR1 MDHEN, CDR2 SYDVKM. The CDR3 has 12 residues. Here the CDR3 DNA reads TGTGCCAGCAGTTTAGTCGGTCAGCCCCAGCATTTT. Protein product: CASSLVGQPQHF.

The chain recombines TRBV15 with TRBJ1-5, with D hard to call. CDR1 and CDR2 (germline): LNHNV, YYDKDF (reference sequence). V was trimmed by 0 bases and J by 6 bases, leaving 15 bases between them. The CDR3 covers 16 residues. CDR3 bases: TGTGCCACCAGCAGAGAGAGGGCAGTGTTGGGTCAGCCCCAGCATTTT. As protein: CATSRERAVLGQPQHF.

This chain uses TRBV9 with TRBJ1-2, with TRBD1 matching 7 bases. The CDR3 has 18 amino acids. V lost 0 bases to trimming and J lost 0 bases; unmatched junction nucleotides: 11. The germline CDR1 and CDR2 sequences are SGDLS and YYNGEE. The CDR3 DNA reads TGTGCCAGCAGCGTAGTACCTGGGACAGTTGACACTAACTATGGCTACACCTTC. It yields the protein CASSVVPGTVDTNYGYTF.

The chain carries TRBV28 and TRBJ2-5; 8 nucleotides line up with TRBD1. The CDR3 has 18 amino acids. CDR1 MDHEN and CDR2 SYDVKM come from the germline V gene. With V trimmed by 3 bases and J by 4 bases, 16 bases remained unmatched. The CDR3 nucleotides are TGTGCCAGCAGTTTTTCTAGTGTGGTAGAACAGGGGGTAGAGACCCAGTACTTC. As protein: CASSFSSVVEQGVETQYF.

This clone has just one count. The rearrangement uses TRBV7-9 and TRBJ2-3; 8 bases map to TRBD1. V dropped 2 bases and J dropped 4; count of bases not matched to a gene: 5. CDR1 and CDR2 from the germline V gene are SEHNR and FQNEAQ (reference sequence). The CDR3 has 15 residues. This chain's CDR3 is CASSLSGGVADTQYF. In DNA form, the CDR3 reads TGTGCCAGCAGCTTATCAGGGGGCGTAGCAGATACGCAGTATTTT.

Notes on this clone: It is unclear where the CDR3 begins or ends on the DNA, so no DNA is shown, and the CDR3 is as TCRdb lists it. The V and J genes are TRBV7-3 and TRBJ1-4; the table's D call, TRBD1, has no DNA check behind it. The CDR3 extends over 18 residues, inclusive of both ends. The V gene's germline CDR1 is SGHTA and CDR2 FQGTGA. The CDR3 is CASSLGFFGQEKNEKLFF.

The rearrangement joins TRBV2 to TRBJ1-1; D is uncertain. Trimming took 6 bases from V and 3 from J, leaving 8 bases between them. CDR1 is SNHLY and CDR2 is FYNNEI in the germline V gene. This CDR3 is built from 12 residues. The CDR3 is CASSPGYTEAFF. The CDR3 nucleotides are TGTGCCAGCAGCCCCGGGTACACTGAAGCTTTCTTT.

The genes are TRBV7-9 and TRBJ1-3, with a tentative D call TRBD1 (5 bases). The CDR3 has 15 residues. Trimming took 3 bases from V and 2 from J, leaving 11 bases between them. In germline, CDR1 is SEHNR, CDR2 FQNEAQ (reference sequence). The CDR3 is CASSLGQGTGNTIYF. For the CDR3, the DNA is TGTGCCAGCAGCTTGGGCCAGGGCACTGGAAACACCATATATTTT. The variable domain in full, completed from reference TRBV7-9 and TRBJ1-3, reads DTGVSQNPRHKITKRGQNVTFRCDPISEHNRLYWYRQTLGQGPEFLTYFQNEAQLEKSRLLSDRFSAERPKGSFSTLEIQRTEQGDSAMYLCASSLGQGTGNTIYFGEGSWLTVV.

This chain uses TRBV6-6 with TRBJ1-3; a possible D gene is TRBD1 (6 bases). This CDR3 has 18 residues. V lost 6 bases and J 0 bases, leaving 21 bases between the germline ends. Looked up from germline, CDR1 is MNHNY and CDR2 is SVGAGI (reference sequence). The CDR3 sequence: CASSRLGQGTFSGNTIYF. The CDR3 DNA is TGTGCCAGCAGCCGACTGGGCCAGGGGACCTTCTCTGGAAACACCATATATTTT.

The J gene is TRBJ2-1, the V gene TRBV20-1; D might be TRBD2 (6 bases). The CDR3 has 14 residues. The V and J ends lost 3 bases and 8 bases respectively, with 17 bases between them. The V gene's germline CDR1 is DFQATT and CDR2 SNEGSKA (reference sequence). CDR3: CSASGGGPLDEQFF. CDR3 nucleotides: TGCAGTGCTAGTGGCGGAGGGCCTTTGGATGAGCAGTTCTTC.

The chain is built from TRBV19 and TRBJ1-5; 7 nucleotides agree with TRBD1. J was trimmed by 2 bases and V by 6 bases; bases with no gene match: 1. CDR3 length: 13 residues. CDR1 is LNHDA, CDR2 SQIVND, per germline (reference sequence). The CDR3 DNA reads TGTGCCAGTAGAGACAGGGGCAATCAGCCCCAGCATTTT. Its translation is CASRDRGNQPQHF.

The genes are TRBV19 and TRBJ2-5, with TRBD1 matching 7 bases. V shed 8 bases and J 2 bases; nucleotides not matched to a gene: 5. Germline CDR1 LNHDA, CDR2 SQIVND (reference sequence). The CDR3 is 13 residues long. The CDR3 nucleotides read TGTGCCAGTGCGGCGGACAGGCAAGAGACCCAGTACTTC. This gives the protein CASAADRQETQYF.

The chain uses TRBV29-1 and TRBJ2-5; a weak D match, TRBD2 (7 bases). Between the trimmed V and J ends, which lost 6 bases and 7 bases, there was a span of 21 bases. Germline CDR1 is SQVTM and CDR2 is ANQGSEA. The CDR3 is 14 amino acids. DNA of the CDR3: TGCAGCGTGGCTCGAGCAGCGCGGGGGCCGACCCAGTACTTC. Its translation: CSVARAARGPTQYF.

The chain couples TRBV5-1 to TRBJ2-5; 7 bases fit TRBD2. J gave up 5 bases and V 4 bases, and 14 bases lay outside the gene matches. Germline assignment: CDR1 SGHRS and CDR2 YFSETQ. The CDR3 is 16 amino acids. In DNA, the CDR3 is TGCGCCAGCAGCCCCGCCGTGGGGGAGGGATACGAGACCCAGTACTTC. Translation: CASSPAVGEGYETQYF. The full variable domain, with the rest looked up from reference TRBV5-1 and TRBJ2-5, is KAGVTQTPRYLIKTRGQQVTLSCSPISGHRSVSWYQQTPGQGLQFLFEYFSETQRNKGNFPGRFSGRQFSNSRSEMNVSTLELGDSALYLCASSPAVGEGYETQYFGPGTRLLVL.

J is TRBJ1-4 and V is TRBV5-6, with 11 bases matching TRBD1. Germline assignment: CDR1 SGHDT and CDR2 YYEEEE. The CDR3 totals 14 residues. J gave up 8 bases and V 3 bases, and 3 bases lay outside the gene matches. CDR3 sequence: CASSWTGGDEKLFF. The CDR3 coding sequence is TGTGCCAGCAGCTGGACAGGGGGCGACGAAAAACTGTTTTTT.

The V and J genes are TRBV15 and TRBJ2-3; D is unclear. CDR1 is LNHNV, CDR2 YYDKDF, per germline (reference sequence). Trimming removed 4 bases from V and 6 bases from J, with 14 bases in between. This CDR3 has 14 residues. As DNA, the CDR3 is TGTGCCACCAGCACGGCGGAGAGAGCGGATACGCAGTATTTT. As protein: CATSTAERADTQYF.

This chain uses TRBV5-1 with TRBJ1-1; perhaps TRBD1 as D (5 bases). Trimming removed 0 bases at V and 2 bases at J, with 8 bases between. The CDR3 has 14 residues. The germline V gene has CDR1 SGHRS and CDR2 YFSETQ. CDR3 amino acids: CASSLVQGNTEAFF. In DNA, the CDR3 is TGCGCCAGCAGCTTGGTGCAGGGTAACACTGAAGCTTTCTTT.

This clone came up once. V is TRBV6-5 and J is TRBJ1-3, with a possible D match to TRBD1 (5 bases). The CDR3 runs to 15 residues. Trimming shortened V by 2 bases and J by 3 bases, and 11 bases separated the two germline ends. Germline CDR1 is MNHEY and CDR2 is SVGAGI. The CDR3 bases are TGTGCCAGCAGTTACCGGGGGACTCTTGGAAACACCATATATTTT. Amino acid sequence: CASSYRGTLGNTIYF.

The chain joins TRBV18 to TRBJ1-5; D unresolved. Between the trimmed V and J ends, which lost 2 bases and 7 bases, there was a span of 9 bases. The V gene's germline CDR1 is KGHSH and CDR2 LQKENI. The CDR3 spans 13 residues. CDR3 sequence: CASSPGESQPQHF. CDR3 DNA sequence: TGTGCCAGCTCACCAGGGGAGTCACAGCCCCAGCATTTT. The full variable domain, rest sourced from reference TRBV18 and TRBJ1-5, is NAGVMQNPRHLVRRRGQEARLRCSPMKGHSHVYWYRQLPEEGLKFMVYLQKENIIDESGMPKERFSAEFPKEGPSILRIQQVVRGDSAAYFCASSPGESQPQHFGDGTRLSIL.